Below, one T cell receptor (beta chain) is given with its context. Its antigen is unidentified. The data were obtained in a study of beta chain features in type 1 diabetes. Whole-study results and caveats: In the patient group, naive, central memory and Treg TCRB repertoires seemed more alike than in the healthy donor group.

Trimming cost V 6 bases and J 2 bases, with 10 bases left between them. In germline, CDR1 is LNHDA, CDR2 SQIVND (reference sequence). The CDR3 consists of 13 residues. What was sequenced were expressed TCRB transcripts, since all of the isolated RNA had been reverse transcribed. Profiling relied on immunoSEQ multiplex PCR, and the TCRdb table lists in-frame clones only, not all of them. The sample lists 90,000 to 110,000 clones, approximately 39% seen once, with about 0.063% in the top ten. The source is a woman younger than 30 in good health. Sequenced: stem cell memory CD4+ T cells from blood. The chain joins TRBV19 to TRBJ1-1, with D perhaps TRBD1 (5 bases). The CDR3 coding sequence is TGTGCCAGTAGCCAGACAGTTAACACTGAAGCTTTCTTT. Translated: CASSQTVNTEAFF.